This T cell receptor beta chain appears in the sequencing data of a study of cytomegalovirus exposure and HLA in healthy donors. Study-level background: Inside one of the first data releases sat tens of millions of unique TCRs taken from HLA-typed donors.

The study, taken as a whole, reports: Earlier analysis looked at TCR beta V segments, and most were productive about 90% or about 30% of the time. Researchers counted around 150 TCR beta chains as cytomegalovirus-associated.

The donors comprised healthy bone marrow donors. The PCR was carried out with 60 Vbeta primers and 13 Jbeta primers. TCRdb keeps only in-frame clones here, not all; method: immunoSEQ multiplex PCR. The table shows around 96,000 clones, with 80% occurring only once. As concerns this clone: The antigen is undetermined.

The receptor comes from a man between 18 and 29 years old in good health and CMV-seronegative. The material sequenced was PBMCs.

The CDR3 reads CASSPGGGTDTQYF. The CDR3 DNA reads as TGTGCCAGCAGCCCAGGGGGTGGCACAGATACGCAGTATTTT. The V and J genes are TRBV5-6 and TRBJ2-3; 7 nucleotides align to TRBD1. After removal of 4 bases from V and 1 base from J, the junction contained 3 bases not matched to a gene. CDR3 size: 14 residues. The germline gives CDR1 SGHDT, CDR2 YYEEEE.